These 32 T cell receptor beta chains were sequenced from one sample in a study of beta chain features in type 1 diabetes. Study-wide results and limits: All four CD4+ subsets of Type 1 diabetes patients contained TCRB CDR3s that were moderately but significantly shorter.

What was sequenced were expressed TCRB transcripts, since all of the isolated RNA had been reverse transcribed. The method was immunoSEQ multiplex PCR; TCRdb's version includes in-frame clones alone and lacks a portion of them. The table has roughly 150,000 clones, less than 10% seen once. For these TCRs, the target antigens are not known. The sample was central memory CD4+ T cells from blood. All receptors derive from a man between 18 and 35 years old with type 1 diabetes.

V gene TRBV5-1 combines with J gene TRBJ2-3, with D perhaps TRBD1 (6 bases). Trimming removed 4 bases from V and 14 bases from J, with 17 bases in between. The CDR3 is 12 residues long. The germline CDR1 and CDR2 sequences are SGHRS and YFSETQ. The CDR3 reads CASSPGQGIAYF. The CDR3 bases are TGCGCCAGCAGCCCTGGCCAGGGGATTGCGTATTTT.

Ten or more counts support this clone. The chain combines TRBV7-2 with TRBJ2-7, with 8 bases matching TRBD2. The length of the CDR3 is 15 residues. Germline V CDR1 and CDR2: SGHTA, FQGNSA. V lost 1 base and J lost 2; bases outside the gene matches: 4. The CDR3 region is CASSLVVAGTYEQYF. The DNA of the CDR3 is TGTGCCAGCAGCTTAGTGGTAGCGGGGACCTACGAGCAGTACTTC.

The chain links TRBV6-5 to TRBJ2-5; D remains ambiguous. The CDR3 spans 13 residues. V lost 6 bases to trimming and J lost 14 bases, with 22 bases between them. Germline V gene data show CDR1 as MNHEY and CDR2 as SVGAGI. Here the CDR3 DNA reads TGTGCCAGCAGGTTATCAGAGACCGGCGCGGCCTACTTC. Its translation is CASRLSETGAAYF.

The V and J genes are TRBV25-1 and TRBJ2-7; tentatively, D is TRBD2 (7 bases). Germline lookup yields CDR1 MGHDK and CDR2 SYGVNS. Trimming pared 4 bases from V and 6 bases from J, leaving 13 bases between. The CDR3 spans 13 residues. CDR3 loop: CASSAGGGSEQYF. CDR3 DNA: TGTGCCAGCAGTGCCGGCGGGGGCAGCGAGCAGTACTTC.

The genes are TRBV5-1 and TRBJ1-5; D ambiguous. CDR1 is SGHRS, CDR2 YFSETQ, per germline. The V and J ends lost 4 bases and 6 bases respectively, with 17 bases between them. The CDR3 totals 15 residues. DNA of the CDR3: TGCGCCAGCAGCCGTATCCCGGGTATCAGTCAGCCCCAGCATTTT. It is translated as CASSRIPGISQPQHF.

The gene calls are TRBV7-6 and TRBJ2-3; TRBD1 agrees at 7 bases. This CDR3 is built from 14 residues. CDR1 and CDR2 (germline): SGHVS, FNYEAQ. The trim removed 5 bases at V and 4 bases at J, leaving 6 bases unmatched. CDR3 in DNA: TGTGCCAGCAGCCGAGGGGGCGGTTCAGATACGCAGTATTTT. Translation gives CASSRGGGSDTQYF.

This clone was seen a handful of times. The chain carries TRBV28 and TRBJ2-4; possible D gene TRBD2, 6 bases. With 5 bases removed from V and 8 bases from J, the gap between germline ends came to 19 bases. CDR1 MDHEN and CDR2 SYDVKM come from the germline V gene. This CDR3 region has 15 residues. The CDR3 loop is CASSPGGTDEDIQYF. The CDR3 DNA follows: TGTGCCAGCAGTCCCGGGGGTACCGATGAGGACATTCAGTACTTC. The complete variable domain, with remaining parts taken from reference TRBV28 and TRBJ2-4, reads DVKVTQSSRYLVKRTGEKVFLECVQDMDHENMFWYRQDPGLGLRLIYFSYDVKMKEKGDIPEGYSVSREKKERFSLILESASTNQTSMYLCASSPGGTDEDIQYFGAGTRLSVL.

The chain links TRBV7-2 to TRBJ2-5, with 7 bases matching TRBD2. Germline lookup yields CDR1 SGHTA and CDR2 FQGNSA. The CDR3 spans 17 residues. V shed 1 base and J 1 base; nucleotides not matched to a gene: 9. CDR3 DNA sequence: TGTGCCAGCAGCTTAGGTTCTAACGGGGGGTTCCAAGAGACCCAGTACTTC. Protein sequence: CASSLGSNGGFQETQYF.

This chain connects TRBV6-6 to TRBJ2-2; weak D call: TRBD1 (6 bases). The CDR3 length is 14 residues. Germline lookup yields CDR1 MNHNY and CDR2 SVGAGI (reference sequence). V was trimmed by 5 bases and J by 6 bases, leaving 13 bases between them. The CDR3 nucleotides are TGTGCCAGCAGTGCTACAGGGTCCGCCGGGGAGCTGTTTTTT. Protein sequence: CASSATGSAGELFF.

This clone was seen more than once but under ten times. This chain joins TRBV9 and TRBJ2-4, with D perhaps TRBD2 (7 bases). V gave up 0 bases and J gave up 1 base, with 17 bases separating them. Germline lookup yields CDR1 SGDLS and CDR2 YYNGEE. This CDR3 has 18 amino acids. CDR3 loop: CASSVGPLKGGAKNIQYF. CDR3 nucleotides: TGTGCCAGCAGCGTAGGGCCTCTAAAGGGGGGGGCCAAAAACATTCAGTACTTC.

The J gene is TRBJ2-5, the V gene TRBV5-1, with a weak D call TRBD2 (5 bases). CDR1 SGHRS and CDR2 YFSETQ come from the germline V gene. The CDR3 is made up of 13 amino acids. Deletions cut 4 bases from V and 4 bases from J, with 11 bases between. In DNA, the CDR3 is TGCGCCAGCAGCATCGACTACGGAGAGACCCAGTACTTC. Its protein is CASSIDYGETQYF.

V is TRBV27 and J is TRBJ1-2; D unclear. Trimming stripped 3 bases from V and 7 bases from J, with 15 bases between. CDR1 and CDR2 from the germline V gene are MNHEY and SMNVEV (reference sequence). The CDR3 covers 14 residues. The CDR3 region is CASSFGATGGGYTF. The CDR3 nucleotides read TGTGCCAGCAGTTTCGGAGCCACCGGCGGTGGCTACACCTTC.

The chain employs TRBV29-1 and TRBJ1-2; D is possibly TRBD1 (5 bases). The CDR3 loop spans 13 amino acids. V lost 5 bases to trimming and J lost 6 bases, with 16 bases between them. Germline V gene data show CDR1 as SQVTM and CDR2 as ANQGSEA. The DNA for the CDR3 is TGCAGCGTTCCCCTTAGGGGCGGGGATGGCTACACCTTC. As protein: CSVPLRGGDGYTF.

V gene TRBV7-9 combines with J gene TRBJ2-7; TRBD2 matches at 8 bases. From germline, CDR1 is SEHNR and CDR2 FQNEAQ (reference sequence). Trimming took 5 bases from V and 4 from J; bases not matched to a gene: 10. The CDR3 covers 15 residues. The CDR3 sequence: CASSRDGTRGYEQYF. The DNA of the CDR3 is TGTGCCAGCAGCCGAGACGGGACTAGGGGGTACGAGCAGTACTTC. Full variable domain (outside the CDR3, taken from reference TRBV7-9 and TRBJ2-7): DTGVSQNPRHKITKRGQNVTFRCDPISEHNRLYWYRQTLGQGPEFLTYFQNEAQLEKSRLLSDRFSAERPKGSFSTLEIQRTEQGDSAMYLCASSRDGTRGYEQYFGPGTRLTVT.

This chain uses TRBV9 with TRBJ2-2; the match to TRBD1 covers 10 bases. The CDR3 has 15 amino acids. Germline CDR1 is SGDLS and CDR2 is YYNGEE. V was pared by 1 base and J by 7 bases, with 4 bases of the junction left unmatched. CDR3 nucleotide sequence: TGTGCCAGCAGCGTAAGGACAGGGGGAGGCGGGGAGCTGTTTTTT. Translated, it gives CASSVRTGGGGELFF.

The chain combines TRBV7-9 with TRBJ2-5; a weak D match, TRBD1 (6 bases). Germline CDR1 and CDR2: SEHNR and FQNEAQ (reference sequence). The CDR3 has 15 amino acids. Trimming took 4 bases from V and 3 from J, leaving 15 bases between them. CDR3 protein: CASSYDRTNEETQYF. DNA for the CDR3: TGTGCCAGCAGCTATGACAGGACCAACGAAGAGACCCAGTACTTC.

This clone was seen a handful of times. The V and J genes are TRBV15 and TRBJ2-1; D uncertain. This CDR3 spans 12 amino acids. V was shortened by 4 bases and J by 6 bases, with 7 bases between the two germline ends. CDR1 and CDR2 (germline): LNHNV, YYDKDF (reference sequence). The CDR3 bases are TGTGCCACCAGCATAGACTTCAATGAGCAGTTCTTC. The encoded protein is CATSIDFNEQFF. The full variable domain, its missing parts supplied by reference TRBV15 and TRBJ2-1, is DAMVIQNPRYQVTQFGKPVTLSCSQTLNHNVMYWYQQKSSQAPKLLFHYYDKDFNNEADTPDNFQSRRPNTSFCFLDIRSPGLGDTAMYLCATSIDFNEQFFGPGTRLTVL.

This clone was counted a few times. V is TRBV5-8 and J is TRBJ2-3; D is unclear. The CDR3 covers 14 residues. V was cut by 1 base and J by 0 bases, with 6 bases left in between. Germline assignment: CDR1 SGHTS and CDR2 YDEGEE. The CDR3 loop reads CASSLIGSTDTQYF. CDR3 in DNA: TGTGCCAGCAGCTTGATCGGGAGCACAGATACGCAGTATTTT.

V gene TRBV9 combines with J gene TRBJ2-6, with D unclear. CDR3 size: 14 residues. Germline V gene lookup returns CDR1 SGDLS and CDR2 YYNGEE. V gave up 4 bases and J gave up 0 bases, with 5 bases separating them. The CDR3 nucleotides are TGTGCCAGCAGCCCCCGCTCTGGGGCCAACGTCCTGACTTTC. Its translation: CASSPRSGANVLTF.

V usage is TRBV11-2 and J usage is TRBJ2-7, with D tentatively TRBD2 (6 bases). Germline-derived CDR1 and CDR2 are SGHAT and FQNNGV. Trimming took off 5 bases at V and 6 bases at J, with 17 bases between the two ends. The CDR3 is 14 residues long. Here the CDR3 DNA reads TGTGCCAGCAGCCCCCAGGCGGGAAGTGGCGAGCAGTACTTC. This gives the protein CASSPQAGSGEQYF.

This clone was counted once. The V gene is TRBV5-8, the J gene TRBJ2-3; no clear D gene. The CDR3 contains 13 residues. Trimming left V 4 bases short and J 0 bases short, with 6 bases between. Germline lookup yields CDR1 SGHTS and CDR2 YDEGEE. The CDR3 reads CASSITSTDTQYF. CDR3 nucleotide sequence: TGTGCCAGCAGCATTACTAGCACAGATACGCAGTATTTT.

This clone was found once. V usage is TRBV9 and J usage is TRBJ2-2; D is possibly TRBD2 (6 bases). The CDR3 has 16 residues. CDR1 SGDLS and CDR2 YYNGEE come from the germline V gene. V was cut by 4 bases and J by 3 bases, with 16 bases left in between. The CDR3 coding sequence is TGTGCCAGCAGCCTTACCCCGGGACTGGACACCGGGGAGCTGTTTTTT. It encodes CASSLTPGLDTGELFF.

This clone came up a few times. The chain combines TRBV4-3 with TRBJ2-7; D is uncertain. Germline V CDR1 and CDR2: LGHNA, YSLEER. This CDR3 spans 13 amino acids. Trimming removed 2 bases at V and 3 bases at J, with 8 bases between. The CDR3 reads CASSQLLGYEQYF. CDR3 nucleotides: TGCGCCAGCAGCCAATTGCTCGGCTACGAGCAGTACTTC.

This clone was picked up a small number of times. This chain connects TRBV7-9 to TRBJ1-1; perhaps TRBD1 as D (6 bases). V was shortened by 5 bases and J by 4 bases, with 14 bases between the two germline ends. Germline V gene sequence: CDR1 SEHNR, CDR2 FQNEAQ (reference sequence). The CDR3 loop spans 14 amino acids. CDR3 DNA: TGTGCCAGCAGCCGAGATGTCAGGGGCACTGAAGCTTTCTTT. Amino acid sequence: CASSRDVRGTEAFF.

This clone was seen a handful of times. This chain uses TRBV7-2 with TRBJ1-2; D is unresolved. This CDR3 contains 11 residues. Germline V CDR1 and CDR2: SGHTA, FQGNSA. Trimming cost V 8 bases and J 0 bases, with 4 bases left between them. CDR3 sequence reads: CASGPNYGYTF. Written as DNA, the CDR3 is TGTGCCAGCGGGCCTAACTATGGCTACACCTTC.

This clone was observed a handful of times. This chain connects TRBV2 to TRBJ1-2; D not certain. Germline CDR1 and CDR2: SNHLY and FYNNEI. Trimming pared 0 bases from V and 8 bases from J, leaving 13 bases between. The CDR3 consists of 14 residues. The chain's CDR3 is CASSEAAWAGGYTF. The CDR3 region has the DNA TGTGCCAGCAGTGAAGCTGCATGGGCGGGCGGCTACACCTTC.

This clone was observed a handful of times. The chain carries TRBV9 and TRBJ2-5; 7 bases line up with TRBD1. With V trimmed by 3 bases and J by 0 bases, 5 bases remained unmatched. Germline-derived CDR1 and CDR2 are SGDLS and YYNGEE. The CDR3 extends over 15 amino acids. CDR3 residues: CASSAHGTDQETQYF. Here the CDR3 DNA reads TGTGCCAGCAGCGCCCATGGGACAGACCAAGAGACCCAGTACTTC.

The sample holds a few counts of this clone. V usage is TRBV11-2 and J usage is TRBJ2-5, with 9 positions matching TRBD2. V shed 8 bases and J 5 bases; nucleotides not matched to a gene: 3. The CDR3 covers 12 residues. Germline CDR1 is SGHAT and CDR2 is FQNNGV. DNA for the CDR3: TGTGCCAGCGGCGCGGGGGGGGAGACCCAGTACTTC. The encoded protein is CASGAGGETQYF.

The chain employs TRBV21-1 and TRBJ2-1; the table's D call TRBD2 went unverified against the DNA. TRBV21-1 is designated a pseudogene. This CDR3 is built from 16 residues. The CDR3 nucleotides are TGTGCCAGCAGCGCCCGTAAGGTAGCGGCCTACAATGAGCAGTTCTTC. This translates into CASSARKVAAYNEQFF.

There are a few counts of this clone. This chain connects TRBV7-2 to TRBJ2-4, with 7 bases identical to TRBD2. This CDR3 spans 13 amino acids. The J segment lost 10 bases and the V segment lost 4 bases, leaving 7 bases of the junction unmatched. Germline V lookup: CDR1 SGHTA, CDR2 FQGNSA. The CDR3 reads CASSSRGVGIQYF. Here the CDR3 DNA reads TGTGCCAGCAGCTCCCGGGGGGTAGGGATTCAGTACTTC.

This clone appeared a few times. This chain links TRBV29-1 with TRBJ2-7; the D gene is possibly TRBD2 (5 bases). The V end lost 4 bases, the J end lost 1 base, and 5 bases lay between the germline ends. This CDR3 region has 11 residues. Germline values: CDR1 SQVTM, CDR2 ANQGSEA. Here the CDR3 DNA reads TGCAGCGTTGGGGAGTCCTACGAGCAGTACTTC. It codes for CSVGESYEQYF.

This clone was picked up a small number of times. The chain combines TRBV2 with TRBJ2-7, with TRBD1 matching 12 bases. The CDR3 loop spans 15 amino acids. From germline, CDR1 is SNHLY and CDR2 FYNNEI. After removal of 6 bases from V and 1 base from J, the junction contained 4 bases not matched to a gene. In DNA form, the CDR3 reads TGTGCCAGCAGGGGGGACAGGGGGCCTTCCTACGAGCAGTACTTC. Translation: CASRGDRGPSYEQYF.